This entry features one T cell receptor (beta chain) sequence. The data are from a study of blood T cell repertoires in COVID-19. Study in general: Sites in the United States, Italy and Spain provided acute and convalescent COVID-19 samples.

In the original analysis: Reference gene primer amplification gave estimated nucleated cell counts. Libraries were prepared by immunoSEQ multiplex PCR; TCRdb keeps only in-frame clonotypes and omits some of them. The V and J calls and clone size come from that table; D and trimming were worked out from the DNA. Of around 310,000 clones listed, around 89% are singletons. V was clipped by 4 bases and J by 6 bases; unmatched bases: 12. This CDR3 has 16 residues. CDR1 and CDR2 (germline): SGHNT, YYREEE (reference sequence). This rearrangement joins TRBV5-4 to TRBJ2-2, with 7 bases fitting TRBD1. The sample comprised peripheral blood. The origin of this receptor is a woman aged 45-65 years with active or convalescent COVID-19. In DNA, the CDR3 is TGTGCCAGCAGCGATCAGACAGGGATGGATCCCGGGGAGCTGTTTTTT. Translated: CASSDQTGMDPGELFF.